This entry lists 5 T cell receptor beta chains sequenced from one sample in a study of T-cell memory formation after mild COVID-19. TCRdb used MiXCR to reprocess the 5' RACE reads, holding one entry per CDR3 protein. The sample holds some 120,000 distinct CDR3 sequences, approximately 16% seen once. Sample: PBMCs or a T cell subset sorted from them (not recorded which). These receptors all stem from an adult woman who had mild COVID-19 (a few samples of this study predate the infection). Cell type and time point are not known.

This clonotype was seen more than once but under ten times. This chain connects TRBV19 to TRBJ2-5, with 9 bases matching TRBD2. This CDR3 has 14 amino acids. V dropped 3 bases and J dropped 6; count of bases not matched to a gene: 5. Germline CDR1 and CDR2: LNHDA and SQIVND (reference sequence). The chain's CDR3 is CASSMAGGQKTQYF. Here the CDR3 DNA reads TGTGCCAGTAGTATGGCGGGAGGGCAGAAGACCCAGTACTTC. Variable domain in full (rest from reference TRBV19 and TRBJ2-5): DGGITQSPKYLFRKEGQNVTLSCEQNLNHDAMYWYRQDPGQGLRLIYYSQIVNDFQKGDIAEGYSVSREKKESFPLTVTSAQKNPTAFYLCASSMAGGQKTQYFGPGTRLLVL.

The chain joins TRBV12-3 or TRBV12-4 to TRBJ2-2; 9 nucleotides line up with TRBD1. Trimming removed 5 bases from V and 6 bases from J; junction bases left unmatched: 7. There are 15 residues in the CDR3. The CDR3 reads CASSPGTGFAGELFF. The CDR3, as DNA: TGTGCCAGCAGTCCCGGGACAGGGTTTGCCGGGGAGCTGTTTTTT.

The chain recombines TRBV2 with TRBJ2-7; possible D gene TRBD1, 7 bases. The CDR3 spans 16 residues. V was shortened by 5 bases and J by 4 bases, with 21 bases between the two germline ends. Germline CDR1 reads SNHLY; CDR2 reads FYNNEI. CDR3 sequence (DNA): TGTGCCAGCAGTCGAGCCAGCCAGGGGGGCCTATACGAGCAGTACTTC. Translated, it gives CASSRASQGGLYEQYF.

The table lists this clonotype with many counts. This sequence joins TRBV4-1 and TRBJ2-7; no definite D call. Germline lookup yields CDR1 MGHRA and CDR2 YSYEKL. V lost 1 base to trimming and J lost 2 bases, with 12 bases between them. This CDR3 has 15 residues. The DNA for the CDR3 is TGCGCCAGCAGCCAAGTGGCTCTCTCAACCTACGAGCAGTACTTC. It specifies CASSQVALSTYEQYF.

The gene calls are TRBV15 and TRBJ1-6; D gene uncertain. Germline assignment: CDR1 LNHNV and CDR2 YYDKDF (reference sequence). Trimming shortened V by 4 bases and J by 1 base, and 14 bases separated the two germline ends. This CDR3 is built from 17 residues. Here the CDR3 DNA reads TGTGCCACCAGCATTGGGTGGGATGAATCCTATAATTCACCCCTCCACTTT. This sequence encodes CATSIGWDESYNSPLHF.